This TCR beta chain was sequenced for a study of OX40 agonist ivuxolimab in advanced cancers. Study-wide findings and caveats: In the 0.1 to 3.0 mg/kg range, CD4+ and CD8+ blood T cells had expanded clonally by week 6.

Profiling relied on immunoSEQ multiplex PCR, and the TCRdb table lists in-frame clones only, not all of them. The table records 50,000 to 60,000 clones, around 79% of them present only once. About this clone itself: As yet, its antigen is unknown.

There are 13 residues in the CDR3. Between the trimmed V and J ends, which lost 7 bases and 4 bases, there was a span of 11 bases. Germline CDR1 reads MNHNS; CDR2 reads SASEGT. This receptor was taken from an adult with an advanced solid tumor such as melanoma, head and neck, liver or kidney cancer. The sample was CD4+ or CD8+ T cells sorted from blood, taken in a trial of the OX40 agonist ivuxolimab. The rearrangement joins TRBV6-1 to TRBJ2-4; D unresolved. The chain's CDR3 is CASMDGGKNIQYF. DNA of the CDR3: TGTGCCAGCATGGATGGTGGGAAAAACATTCAGTACTTC.